One and the same sample provided the 10 T cell receptor beta chains below, sequenced in a study of blood T cells in healthy people across ages. Together with a sample-barcoded 5' primer, a J-beta primer mix was included in a second PCR lasting roughly 6 to 12 cycles. Each CDR3 protein is one row after TCRdb ran MiXCR on the 5' RACE reads. The sample includes about 570,000 distinct CDR3 sequences, roughly a quarter of them seen just once. Sequenced sample: blood. All receptors come from a woman in her 70s in good health.

This clonotype was counted a few times. V and J are TRBV29-1 and TRBJ1-1, with D unclear. The CDR3 spans 14 residues. Trimming removed 1 base from V and 6 bases from J, with 15 bases in between. The germline V gene has CDR1 SQVTM and CDR2 ANQGSEA. Written as DNA, the CDR3 is TGCAGCGTTGAAGTCTGGGGTCGAAGGTCTGAAGCTTTCTTT. Translated: CSVEVWGRRSEAFF.

In this sample, this clonotype turned up once. The chain employs TRBV6-1 and TRBJ1-4, with D perhaps matching TRBD1 (5 bases). Per germline, CDR1 MNHNS and CDR2 SASEGT. V lost 7 bases and J 2 bases, leaving 11 bases between the germline ends. CDR3 length: 14 amino acids. CDR3 region: CASMSGGTNEKLFF. CDR3 coding DNA: TGTGCCAGCATGTCCGGGGGGACTAATGAAAAACTGTTTTTT.

This clonotype came up a few times. The chain joins TRBV5-1 to TRBJ1-1, with unresolved D. CDR1 and CDR2 (germline): SGHRS, YFSETQ. This CDR3 contains 13 residues. Trimming stripped 1 base from V and 7 bases from J, with 11 bases between. The DNA for the CDR3 is TGCGCCAGCAGCTTGCTTTTTTCTGATGAAGCTTTCTTT. It yields the protein CASSLLFSDEAFF.

This sequence joins TRBV5-1 and TRBJ2-1, with TRBD2 matching over 8 bases. The trim removed 2 bases at V and 3 bases at J, leaving 4 bases unmatched. Germline CDR1 SGHRS, CDR2 YFSETQ. The CDR3 consists of 15 residues. This chain's CDR3 is CASSFRTSGYNEQFF. CDR3 nucleotide sequence: TGCGCCAGCAGCTTTAGAACTAGCGGCTACAATGAGCAGTTCTTC.

This chain connects TRBV9 to TRBJ2-3; the D is unclear. Germline CDR1 SGDLS, CDR2 YYNGEE. This CDR3 has 17 residues. V lost 2 bases, J lost 0 bases, and 16 bases lay in between. Here the CDR3 reads CASSVEPSPTSTDTQYF. DNA of the CDR3: TGTGCCAGCAGCGTTGAGCCTTCACCCACTAGCACAGATACGCAGTATTTT.

This clonotype was seen at least ten times. The chain recombines TRBV20-1 with TRBJ2-7; D is unresolved. Trimming stripped 6 bases from V and 3 bases from J, with 9 bases between. Germline V CDR1 and CDR2: DFQATT, SNEGSKA (reference sequence). The CDR3 consists of 11 residues. This CDR3 is CSAEVLYEQYF. DNA for the CDR3: TGCAGTGCCGAGGTCCTCTACGAGCAGTACTTC.

The V gene is TRBV6-2 or TRBV6-3, the J gene TRBJ1-1; possibly TRBD1 for D (5 bases). This CDR3 is built from 15 residues. Germline V lookup: CDR1 MNHEY, CDR2 SVGEGT. Trimming pared 7 bases from V and 4 bases from J, leaving 19 bases between. This CDR3 reads CASTPLGVLGTEAFF. CDR3 coding DNA: TGTGCCAGCACACCCTTAGGGGTCCTGGGCACTGAAGCTTTCTTT.

The rearrangement uses TRBV11-1 and TRBJ1-4; D not certain. V was pared by 4 bases and J by 10 bases, with 13 bases between. The germline V gene encodes CDR1 SGHAT and CDR2 FQDESV (reference sequence). This CDR3 comprises 13 residues. This chain's CDR3 is CASSSPGRGKLFF. As DNA, the CDR3 is TGTGCCAGCAGCTCGCCTGGACGAGGAAAACTGTTTTTT.

This chain connects TRBV7-2 to TRBJ2-5; 8 bases line up with TRBD2. CDR3 size: 14 residues. Per the germline V gene, CDR1 is SGHTA and CDR2 is FQGNSA. The J segment lost 7 bases and the V segment lost 1 base, leaving 5 bases of the junction unmatched. The CDR3, as DNA: TGTGCCAGCAGCTTAGGAGGTAGCGGGGTGACCCAGTACTTC. Translated: CASSLGGSGVTQYF.

This clonotype was detected only a few times. This chain links TRBV7-8 with TRBJ2-5; possible D gene TRBD2, 7 bases. Germline V lookup: CDR1 SGHVS, CDR2 FQNEAQ. V lost 5 bases to trimming and J lost 4 bases, with 17 bases between them. The CDR3 has 15 residues. The CDR3 DNA sequence: TGTGCCAGCAGCCCAATTCGGGGAGGGGGAGAGACCCAGTACTTC. Its translation is CASSPIRGGGETQYF.